The present T cell receptor (beta chain) was sequenced within a study of CD4 T cells in relation to SARS-CoV-2 and coronaviruses. Findings of the study overall: No crossreactivity against non-spike viral proteins was tested here.

Before the COVID-19 pandemic, during about 2011-2019, CD4+ T cells were taken from unexposed donors. The germline CDR1 and CDR2 sequences are MNHEY and SMNVEV (reference sequence). This CDR3 has 17 residues. Trimming removed 5 bases at V and 3 bases at J, with 20 bases between. This clone was recorded a few times. Its antigen is as yet unknown. Repertoires were generated with immunoSEQ multiplex PCR, while TCRdb's copy carries only in-frame clones and drops some. The sample carries 65,000 or so clones, 87% recorded once. The chain is built from TRBV27 and TRBJ1-5; D gene ambiguous. Sequenced sample: memory CD4+ T cells from PBMCs. This sequence originates from a human donor in good health. This CDR3 reads CASSPERRPRPNQPQHF. CDR3 nucleotide sequence: TGTGCCAGCAGTCCTGAGAGACGTCCCCGTCCCAATCAGCCCCAGCATTTT.